This T cell receptor beta chain was obtained from a study of blood T cells in healthy people across ages. Study as a whole: Using template switching, researchers captured about one barcoded beta molecule for each two T cells. Notes on the study in general: Observed TCR beta diversity showed a strong correlation with the percentage of naive T cells as measured by flow cytometry.

The authors ran a second PCR of roughly 6 to 12 cycles using a sample-barcoded 5' primer and a J-beta primer mix. From the 5' RACE reads, TCRdb called clonotypes with MiXCR, one entry per CDR3 protein. The sample lists around 800,000 distinct CDR3 sequences, around 45% seen once, with about a fifth in the top ten. Of note for this clonotype: Its matching antigen is unknown.

The sequencing input was blood. The clonotype was recovered from a man aged 55 to 69 in good health.

This CDR3 reads CSGISGTGARNEQFF. The CDR3 nucleotides are TGCAGCGGTATTTCCGGGACAGGGGCAAGGAATGAGCAGTTCTTC. J is TRBJ2-1 and V is TRBV29-1, with 10 bases identical to TRBD1. This CDR3 has 15 residues. V was clipped by 7 bases and J by 7 bases; unmatched bases: 13. Germline V gene lookup returns CDR1 SQVTM and CDR2 ANQGSEA.